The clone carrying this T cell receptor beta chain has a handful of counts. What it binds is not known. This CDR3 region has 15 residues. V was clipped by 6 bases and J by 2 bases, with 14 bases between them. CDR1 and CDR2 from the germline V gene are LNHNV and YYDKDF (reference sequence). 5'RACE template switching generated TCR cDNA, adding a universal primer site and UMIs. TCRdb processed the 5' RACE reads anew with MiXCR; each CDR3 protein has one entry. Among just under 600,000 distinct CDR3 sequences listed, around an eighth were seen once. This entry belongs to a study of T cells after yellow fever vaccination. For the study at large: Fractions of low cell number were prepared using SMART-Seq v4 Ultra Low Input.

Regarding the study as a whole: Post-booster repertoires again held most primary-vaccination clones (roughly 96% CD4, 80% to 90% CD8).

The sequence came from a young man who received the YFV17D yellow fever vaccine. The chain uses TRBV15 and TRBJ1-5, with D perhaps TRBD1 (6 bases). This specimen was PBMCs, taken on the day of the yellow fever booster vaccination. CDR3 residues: CATSGGRGGNQPQHF. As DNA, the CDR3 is TGTGCCACCAGTGGGGGGCGGGGGGGCAATCAGCCCCAGCATTTT.